This T cell receptor (beta chain) emerged from a study of OX40 agonist ivuxolimab in advanced cancers. Overall study context: Patients were dosed with the agonistic anti-OX40 (CD134) antibody ivuxolimab. Administration of intravenous ivuxolimab to patients occurred every 2 weeks at 0.01 to 10 mg/kg.

Sequenced by immunoSEQ multiplex PCR; TCRdb stores in-frame clones only, minus some. This sample yields some 57,000 clones, of which 86% are seen a single time; roughly 1.1% belongs to the top ten. General study results and limits: Low normalized T-cell clonal expansion was additionally recorded for some nonresponders. Expanded clones belonging to CD8+ T cells outnumbered, on average, those of CD4+.

Remarks on this clone: What it recognizes is unknown.

CDR3 length: 8 amino acids. The germline CDR1 and CDR2 sequences are SQVTM and ANQGSEA. The V end was cut by 4 bases, the J end by 10 bases, with 2 bases between. The specimen comprised CD4+ or CD8+ T cells sorted from blood, sampled in a trial of the OX40 agonist ivuxolimab. This clonotype was sampled from an adult with an advanced solid tumor such as melanoma, head and neck, liver or kidney cancer. V usage is TRBV29-1 and J usage is TRBJ2-1; no reliable D call. The CDR3 reads CSVGEQFF. For the CDR3, the DNA is TGCAGCGTTGGAGAGCAGTTCTTC.